Listed here are 26 T cell receptor beta chains from one sample, sequenced in a study of blood T cell repertoires in COVID-19. Clones were sequenced by immunoSEQ multiplex PCR, and TCRdb holds only the in-frame ones, with some missing. The repertoire holds about 380,000 clones, with 75% to 90% as singletons. The sequenced sample was peripheral blood. Source of these receptors: a woman between 18 and 29 years old with acute or convalescent COVID-19.

The CDR3, as DNA: TGTGCCAGTAGTTTGGTAGCGGGAGACACTGAGCAGTTCTTC. This codes for CASSLVAGDTEQFF. The chain joins TRBV19 to TRBJ2-1, with TRBD2 matching 9 bases. The CDR3 loop spans 14 amino acids. Germline V gives CDR1 LNHDA, CDR2 SQIVND (reference sequence). V shed 5 bases and J 9 bases; nucleotides not matched to a gene: 8.

This clone has more than one count but fewer than ten. J is TRBJ2-2 and V is TRBV6-5; 7 bases agree with TRBD1. The CDR3 has 15 residues. Trimming cost V 0 bases and J 4 bases; bases outside gene matches: 2. The germline V gene encodes CDR1 MNHEY and CDR2 SVGAGI. CDR3 bases: TGTGCCAGCAGTTACTCGACAGGGATCACCGGGGAGCTGTTTTTT. It codes for CASSYSTGITGELFF.

The V gene is TRBV9, the J gene TRBJ1-2, with D maybe TRBD1 (5 bases). Germline CDR1 SGDLS, CDR2 YYNGEE. This CDR3 contains 15 residues. Trimming removed 3 bases from V and 5 bases from J, with 17 bases in between. CDR3 nucleotide sequence: TGTGCCAGCAGCGCCGGGCCCAGGGAAACGTATGGCTACACCTTC. This encodes CASSAGPRETYGYTF.

This chain joins TRBV19 and TRBJ2-3; TRBD2 matches 14 bases. From germline, CDR1 is LNHDA and CDR2 SQIVND (reference sequence). This CDR3 is built from 15 residues. The ends lost 4 bases at V and 6 bases at J; junction bases unmatched: 3. The CDR3 region is CASSSRLAGGDTQYF. CDR3 DNA: TGTGCCAGTAGTAGCAGACTAGCGGGAGGGGATACGCAGTATTTT.

J is TRBJ1-6 and V is TRBV19; TRBD1 matches at 10 bases. In germline, CDR1 is LNHDA, CDR2 SQIVND (reference sequence). The CDR3 is 17 residues long. V lost 3 bases, J lost 9 bases, and 11 bases stayed unmatched. CDR3 nucleotides: TGTGCCAGTAGTATGATACGGCGACAGGGGGCGAGTTCACCCCTCCACTTT. Protein sequence: CASSMIRRQGASSPLHF.

The chain couples TRBV19 to TRBJ1-5, with 8 bases lining up with TRBD1. This CDR3 has 17 residues. Per the germline V gene, CDR1 is LNHDA and CDR2 is SQIVND (reference sequence). V lost 7 bases and J lost 4; bases outside the gene matches: 15. The CDR3 reads CASNNFPGQVKNQPQHF. Here the CDR3 DNA reads TGTGCCAGTAACAACTTCCCGGGACAGGTAAAAAATCAGCCCCAGCATTTT.

In this sample, this clone turned up a few times. V is TRBV30 and J is TRBJ1-4, with D maybe TRBD1 (5 bases). CDR1 and CDR2 (germline): GTSNPN, SVGIG (reference sequence). The V gene lost 0 bases and the J gene lost 2 bases, with 7 bases spanning the gap. This CDR3 region has 14 residues. The CDR3: CAWSVGHTNEKLFF. DNA for the CDR3: TGTGCCTGGAGTGTGGGGCATACTAATGAAAAACTGTTTTTT.

The J gene is TRBJ2-6, the V gene TRBV3-1 (or the pseudogene TRBV3-2), with 7 bases matching TRBD1. CDR1 LGHDT and CDR2 YNNKEL come from the germline V gene (reference sequence). J was trimmed by 2 bases and V by 2 bases; bases with no gene match: 6. The CDR3 is made up of 17 amino acids. The DNA for the CDR3 is TGTGCCAGCAGCCAACAAACAGGGGATACTGGGGCCAACGTCCTGACTTTC. It yields the protein CASSQQTGDTGANVLTF.

The chain joins TRBV7-8 to TRBJ1-5; D unclear. V shed 1 base and J shed 2 bases, with 9 bases lying between them. Germline V gene sequence: CDR1 SGHVS, CDR2 FQNEAQ. This CDR3 has 15 residues. CDR3 amino acids: CASSLDGLGNQPQHF. In DNA, the CDR3 is TGTGCCAGCAGCTTAGACGGTTTGGGCAATCAGCCCCAGCATTTT. Drawing the rest from reference TRBV7-8 and TRBJ1-5, the complete variable domain is GAGVSQSPRYKVAKRGQDVALRCDPISGHVSLFWYQQALGQGPEFLTYFQNEAQLDKSGLPSDRFFAERPEGSVSTLKIQRTQQEDSAVYLCASSLDGLGNQPQHFGDGTRLSIL.

The rearrangement joins TRBV28 to TRBJ2-1, with 7 bases that match TRBD2. Germline CDR1 is MDHEN and CDR2 is SYDVKM. The J segment lost 0 bases and the V segment lost 3 bases, leaving 26 bases of the junction unmatched. The CDR3 has 23 residues. The DNA for the CDR3 is TGTGCCAGCAGTTTTGGTTTAGGCTTCCTCAGCGGGGCCGGATTTAGCTCCTACAATGAGCAGTTCTTC. This sequence encodes CASSFGLGFLSGAGFSSYNEQFF.

For the CDR3, the DNA is TGTGCCAGCAGCCCAGCCGTCCCGGGACAGTTATGGAATGAAAAACTGTTTTTT. Protein product: CASSPAVPGQLWNEKLFF. J is TRBJ1-4 and V is TRBV3-1 (or the pseudogene TRBV3-2); 7 nucleotides align to TRBD1. CDR1 and CDR2 (germline): LGHDT, YNNKEL (reference sequence). V lost 4 bases to trimming and J lost 5 bases; unmatched junction nucleotides: 16. The CDR3 loop spans 18 amino acids.

For the CDR3, the DNA is TGTGCCAGCAGTCCTGACACCTTCAGCTCCTACGAGCAGTACTTC. The encoded protein is CASSPDTFSSYEQYF. The V and J genes are TRBV27 and TRBJ2-7; no clear D gene. The CDR3 has 15 amino acids. Germline lookup yields CDR1 MNHEY and CDR2 SMNVEV (reference sequence). Trimming pared 5 bases from V and 0 bases from J, leaving 14 bases between.

The J gene is TRBJ1-2, the V gene TRBV12-3 or TRBV12-4; D uncertain. With 2 bases removed from V and 11 bases from J, the gap between germline ends came to 9 bases. The CDR3 runs 11 residues. Here the CDR3 DNA reads TGTGCCAGCAGTTTATTCCCAGTGTACACCTTC. It specifies CASSLFPVYTF.

V gene TRBV27 combines with J gene TRBJ1-2; TRBD1 matches at 7 bases. Germline V gene data show CDR1 as MNHEY and CDR2 as SMNVEV (reference sequence). This CDR3 comprises 13 residues. J was trimmed by 5 bases and V by 11 bases; bases with no gene match: 11. The CDR3, as DNA: TGTGCCTCCTCCAGGGGGAACGGGTATGGCTACACCTTC. Translated, it gives CASSRGNGYGYTF.

The chain links TRBV9 to TRBJ2-1; 10 bases fit TRBD2. Trimming took 0 bases from V and 6 from J; bases not matched to a gene: 3. Germline values: CDR1 SGDLS, CDR2 YYNGEE. This CDR3 has 15 amino acids. CDR3 DNA sequence: TGTGCCAGCAGCGTAGCAGCGGGAGGGACCAATGAGCAGTTCTTC. This gives the protein CASSVAAGGTNEQFF. The full variable domain, its missing parts supplied by reference TRBV9 and TRBJ2-1, is DSGVTQTPKHLITATGQRVTLRCSPRSGDLSVYWYQQSLDQGLQFLIQYYNGEERAKGNILERFSAQQFPDLHSELNLSSLELGDSALYFCASSVAAGGTNEQFFGPGTRLTVL.

This clone was seen once. This CDR3 reads CASSVTGRRTNEKLFF. Written as DNA, the CDR3 is TGCGCCAGCAGTGTGACAGGGAGAAGAACTAATGAAAAACTGTTTTTT. The genes are TRBV10-2 and TRBJ1-4; 7 nucleotides agree with TRBD1. Germline trimming cut 4 bases from V and 1 base from J; bases unmatched to any gene: 6. CDR1 is WSHSY, CDR2 SAAADI, per germline. CDR3 length equals 16 residues.

This clone was seen a single time. The chain couples TRBV10-3 to TRBJ1-3; no definite D call. The germline V and J ends were trimmed by 5 bases and 3 bases, with 11 bases remaining between them. The CDR3 spans 14 residues. Germline CDR1 ENHRY, CDR2 SYGVKD. The CDR3 protein is CAISNRSNGNTIYF. DNA of the CDR3: TGTGCCATCAGTAACAGATCGAATGGAAACACCATATATTTT.

V is TRBV12-3 or TRBV12-4 and J is TRBJ1-2; no firm D call. V was clipped by 1 base and J by 4 bases, with 4 bases between them. The CDR3 covers 12 residues. The CDR3 protein is CASSLDGYGYTF. The DNA of the CDR3 is TGTGCCAGCAGTTTAGACGGCTATGGCTACACCTTC.

The chain uses TRBV9 and TRBJ1-2; 7 bases fit TRBD1. The J segment lost 4 bases and the V segment lost 4 bases, leaving 4 bases of the junction unmatched. Germline loops: CDR1 SGDLS, CDR2 YYNGEE. The CDR3 extends over 13 amino acids. In DNA, the CDR3 is TGTGCCAGCAGCCGGGACAGCCTCTATGGCTACACCTTC. Encoded protein: CASSRDSLYGYTF.

The chain couples TRBV5-6 to TRBJ2-3, with TRBD1 matching over 9 bases. The CDR3 extends over 16 amino acids. Germline V gene lookup returns CDR1 SGHDT and CDR2 YYEEEE. With V trimmed by 5 bases and J by 1 base, 8 bases remained unmatched. The CDR3 bases are TGTGCCAGCAGATACGGGACAGGGACCCGCACAGATACGCAGTATTTT. Protein product: CASRYGTGTRTDTQYF.

The chain joins TRBV4-2 to TRBJ2-3; 13 bases map to TRBD2. This CDR3 comprises 19 residues. Trimming took 0 bases from V and 5 from J; bases not matched to a gene: 11. Germline CDR1 and CDR2: LGHNA and YNFKEQ. The CDR3 region has the DNA TGTGCCAGCAGCCAAGAGGCCTTTCTACTAGCGGGGGGGGTAGATACGCAGTATTTT. Translated: CASSQEAFLLAGGVDTQYF.

The chain joins TRBV24-1 to TRBJ2-5; TRBD2 agrees at 8 bases. Trimming at V came to 4 bases and at J to 5 bases, leaving 8 bases not matched to a gene. The CDR3 is made up of 15 amino acids. Germline V gene sequence: CDR1 KGHDR, CDR2 SFDVKD. Written as DNA, the CDR3 is TGTGCCACCAGTGAAGCCGGGACTAGAGGCGAGACCCAGTACTTC. Translated: CATSEAGTRGETQYF.

The chain recombines TRBV29-1 with TRBJ1-2; 7 bases are shared with TRBD1. This CDR3 has 14 residues. Trimming at V came to 3 bases and at J to 2 bases, leaving 6 bases not matched to a gene. The germline V gene encodes CDR1 SQVTM and CDR2 ANQGSEA. CDR3 coding DNA: TGCAGCGTTGACGGGACAGAGCAAAACTATGGCTACACCTTC. This encodes CSVDGTEQNYGYTF.

The rearrangement links TRBV24-1 to TRBJ2-5, with 11 bases aligning to TRBD1. Trimming took 4 bases from V and 7 from J; bases not matched to a gene: 10. Germline CDR1 reads KGHDR; CDR2 reads SFDVKD. The CDR3 is made up of 16 amino acids. CDR3 sequence: CATSDPGTGGAGTQYF. For the CDR3, the DNA is TGTGCCACCAGTGACCCGGGGACAGGGGGGGCCGGGACCCAGTACTTC.

The chain has TRBV11-2 and TRBJ2-5; 7 bases are shared with TRBD2. This CDR3 has 17 amino acids. The junction had 17 bases not matched to a gene; V was cut back by 5 bases and J by 5 bases. CDR1 and CDR2 from the germline V gene are SGHAT and FQNNGV. The CDR3 bases are TGTGCCAGCAGCCCGATCTGGGGAGGGCCAAAGTCCGAGACCCAGTACTTC. This sequence encodes CASSPIWGGPKSETQYF.

The J gene is TRBJ2-1, the V gene TRBV5-5; 15 nucleotides line up with TRBD2. This CDR3 comprises 18 residues. Germline values: CDR1 SGHKS, CDR2 YYEKEE (reference sequence). V dropped 4 bases and J dropped 3; count of bases not matched to a gene: 8. CDR3 residues: CASSLGLAGGPLYNEQFF. The CDR3 DNA reads TGTGCCAGCAGCCTGGGACTAGCGGGAGGCCCCCTCTACAATGAGCAGTTCTTC.